The clone carrying this T cell receptor (beta chain) was found many times. The antigen is unknown. TCRdb itself ran the reads through MiXCR, one entry per CDR3 protein. The table shows under 90,000 distinct CDR3 sequences, with about 22% occurring only once. This record comes from a study of T cell repertoires in cytomegalovirus infection. Study in general: Public TCR beta signatures marked donors with CMV infection and the matching HLA.

The CDR3 is 15 residues long. In germline, CDR1 is SGHTA, CDR2 FQGNSA. Between the trimmed V and J ends, which lost 2 bases and 1 base, there was a span of 8 bases. Study results and limitations: Of the TCR beta families, the public ones yielded a cumulative frequency that identified carriers of CMV plus the relevant HLA. Dominating the ex vivo response were TCR beta clonotypes that were CMV-specific and HLA-C-restricted.

The chain carries TRBV7-2 and TRBJ2-2; D unresolved. The TCR was taken from a human donor in good health (CMV status not recorded). Some clones in this sample may be carry-over from other donors' samples. Sequenced input: PBMCs, sequenced either directly or after in vitro stimulation (not recorded which). CDR3 sequence reads: CASSLSLLNTGELFF. The CDR3 DNA follows: TGTGCCAGCAGCTTAAGTCTCCTGAACACCGGGGAGCTGTTTTTT.